These T cell receptor beta chains were read from a single sample in a study of tumor and adjacent non-tumor tissue in lung cancer. TCRdb analysed the multiplex PCR reads with MiXCR anew, one entry per CDR3 protein. This table holds 76,000 or so distinct CDR3 sequences, about two thirds found once. The sequenced material came from lung tumor tissue. The source is a woman aged 70-85 years with non-small cell lung cancer. Both conserved end residues are part of each CDR3. The D gene is left open where the match is weak. Clone size appears in some rows only: once, few, many, or a class for an expanded clone.

J | size | D | V | DNA | CDR3
TRBJ2-2 | many | - | TRBV6-1 | TGTGCCAGCAGTTTACAGGCGGACACCGGGGAGCTGTTTTTT | CASSLQADTGELFF
TRBJ1-1 | - | - | TRBV12-3/TRBV12-4 | TGTGCCAGCAGTCCCGGGGCAGGGCGCATGAACACTGAAGCTATCTTT | CASSPGAGRMNTEAIF
TRBJ2-7 | many | TRBD2 | TRBV6-2/TRBV6-3 | TGTGCCAGCAGCCCGCCCAAGTGGCTAGCGGGAACCTCCTACGAGCAGTACTTC | CASSPPKWLAGTSYEQYF
TRBJ1-4 | - | TRBD1 | TRBV9 | TGTGCCAGCAGCCCGAGGACAGGGGAGTTCGAAAAACTGTTTTTT | CASSPRTGEFEKLFF
TRBJ2-5 | - | - | TRBV5-1 | TGCGCCAGCAGCTTGGCCAGAGACAAGGGGGAGACCCAGTACTTC | CASSLARDKGETQYF
TRBJ2-7 | - | TRBD2 | TRBV6-1 | TGTGCCAGCATCCGCCAACCACAAGCGGGAATGGACGAGCAGTACTTC | CASIRQPQAGMDEQYF
TRBJ2-5 | once | TRBD2 | TRBV4-1 | TGCGCCATCAGCGCTCCGGGACTAGCAAAAAAAAACCAAGAGACCCAGTACTTC | CAISAPGLAKKNQETQYF
TRBJ2-5 | medium-sized | - | TRBV12-3/TRBV12-4 | TGTGCCAGCAGTGGCGGGGTTAAAGAGACCCAGTACTTC | CASSGGVKETQYF
TRBJ2-7 | - | TRBD2 | TRBV4-2 | TGTGCCAGCAACCAAGTTTTCATCAGATTACTAGCGGGATTACCGAGCTCCTACAAGGAGTACTTC | CASNQVFIRLLAGLPSSYKEYF
TRBJ2-7 | - | - | TRBV7-9 | TGTGCCAGCAGTGCCGGGGGTGGCCTCGAGAAGTACTTC | CASSAGGGLEKYF
TRBJ2-1 | - | TRBD2 | TRBV6-2/TRBV6-3 | TGTGCCAGTAGTTTCACCCGTACTAGCGGGACGAATGAGCAGTTCTTC | CASSFTRTSGTNEQFF
TRBJ2-1 | - | - | TRBV5-1 | TGCGCCAGCAGTGAGGAGGGGATGAATGAGCAGTTCTTC | CASSEEGMNEQFF
TRBJ2-7 | - | TRBD1 | TRBV11-3 | TGTGCCAGCAATTCAGGACAGGGGGCCTCCTCCTACGAGCAGTACTTC | CASNSGQGASSYEQYF
TRBJ1-6 | few | - | TRBV28 | TGTGCCACACATGAACGCGATAATTCACCCCTCCACTTT | CATHERDNSPLHF
TRBJ2-7 | - | - | TRBV29-1 | TGCAACGTAGGGGCAGGGAACGAGCAGTACTTC | CNVGAGNEQYF
TRBJ1-3 | - | - | TRBV6-2/TRBV6-3 | TGTGCCAACAGATCTGATTTGATGGGGCTCCATGGAAACACCATATATTTT | CANRSDLMGLHGNTIYF
TRBJ1-5 | - | - | TRBV4-1 | TGCGCCAGCAGCCATCTCGGGGCGTTGCAGCCCCAGCATTTT | CASSHLGALQPQHF
TRBJ2-1 | - | - | TRBV11-1 | TGTGCCAGCAATTACCTTTCCCGTGGTGAACAGTTCTTC | CASNYLSRGEQFF
TRBJ2-5 | - | TRBD2 | TRBV6-5 | TGTGCCAGCAGTTACCTGGGGGGGGGGACCCAGTACTTC | CASSYLGGGTQYF
TRBJ2-1 | - | TRBD1 | TRBV11-1 | TGTGTCAGCAGTCACTGGGACAGGTTCTACAATGAGCAGTTCTTC | CVSSHWDRFYNEQFF
TRBJ2-2 | - | TRBD1 | TRBV4-2 | TGTGCCAGCAGCCAAGGGGGACAGGGGGGAATGGCCTCCGGGGAGCTGTTTTTT | CASSQGGQGGMASGELFF
TRBJ1-1 | few | - | TRBV28 | TGTGCCAGCAGTGCGGCGGACGGGAACACTGAAGCTTTCTTT | CASSAADGNTEAFF
TRBJ2-1 | - | - | TRBV20-1 | TGCAGTGCTAGAGCCGGCAGGAGGGTCAAGAATGAGCAGTTCTTC | CSARAGRRVKNEQFF
TRBJ2-5 | - | TRBD2 | TRBV29-1 | TGCAGCGTCGGATTAGCGGGAGGCGAGACCCATTACTTC | CSVGLAGGETHYF